This T cell receptor beta chain was retrieved from a study of shared clonotypes between healthy human individuals. This table comes from immunoSEQ multiplex PCR, and its TCRdb copy is limited to in-frame clones, with some not included. The sample carries about 820,000 clones, 80% to 95% recorded once. The CDR3 is made up of 16 amino acids. Trimming pared 3 bases from V and 3 bases from J, leaving 17 bases between. Germline V CDR1 and CDR2: LNHDA, SQIVND (reference sequence). Naive CD8 isolation took CD45RO-negative cells positively selected for CCR7 and excluded terminally differentiated effector memory CD45RA+ cells. Every one of the donors was a Caucasian adult that lived in Nashville, Tennessee.

The sequenced sample was naive CD8+ T cells sorted from blood. This receptor was identified in a man aged 25-40 years in good health. The chain joins TRBV19 to TRBJ1-1; D call uncertain. CDR3 nucleotides: TGTGCCAGTAGTATTGGAAAGGCGCCGGTGGACACTGAAGCTTTCTTT. It translates to CASSIGKAPVDTEAFF.